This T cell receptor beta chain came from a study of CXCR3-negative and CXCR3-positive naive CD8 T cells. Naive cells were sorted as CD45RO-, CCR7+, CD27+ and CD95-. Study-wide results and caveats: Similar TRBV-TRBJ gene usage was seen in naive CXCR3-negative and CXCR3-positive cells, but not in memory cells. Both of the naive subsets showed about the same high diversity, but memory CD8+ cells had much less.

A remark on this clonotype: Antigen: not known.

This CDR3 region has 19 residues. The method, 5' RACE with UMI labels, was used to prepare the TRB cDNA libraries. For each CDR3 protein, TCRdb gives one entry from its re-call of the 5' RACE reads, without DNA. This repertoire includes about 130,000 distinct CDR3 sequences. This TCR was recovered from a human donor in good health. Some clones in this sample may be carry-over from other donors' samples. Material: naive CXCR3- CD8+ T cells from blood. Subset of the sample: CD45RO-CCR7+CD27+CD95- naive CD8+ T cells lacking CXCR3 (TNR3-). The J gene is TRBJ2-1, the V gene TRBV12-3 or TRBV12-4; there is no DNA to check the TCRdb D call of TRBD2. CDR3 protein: CASKGDRGLGLAGDNEQFF.